The rows below give T cell receptor beta chains drawn from one sample of a study of beta chain features in type 1 diabetes. Clones were sequenced by immunoSEQ multiplex PCR, and TCRdb holds only the in-frame ones, with some missing. The profile shows 600,000 or so clones, about 14% of them singletons. Sequencing used naive CD4+ T cells from blood. Every receptor here comes from a man between 18 and 35 years old with type 1 diabetes. The CDR3 runs from the conserved cysteine through the conserved F or W. The D gene is left open where the match is weak. Only some rows state a clone size, as once, few, many or a class for expanded clones.

14 - TRBJ2-7 TRBV6-5 few TGTGCCAGCAGTCAACTCGGACGGCTATACGAGCAGTACTTC CASSQLGRLYEQYF
16 - TRBJ1-6 TRBV15 - TGTGCCACCAAAGATCAGGGACGGATTTCAAATTCACCCCTCCACTTT CATKDQGRISNSPLHF
13 - TRBJ1-1 TRBV4-1 few TGCGCCAGCAGCCAGTCCCTTGCGGTTGGTGCTTTCTTT CASSQSLAVGAFF
13 - TRBJ2-7 TRBV6-1 - TGTGCCAGCAGTGAAGCAGTCCCCTACGAGCAGTACTTC CASSEAVPYEQYF
14 TRBD1 TRBJ1-4 TRBV6-5 - TGTGCCAGCAGCTACAGGGGGCAAGGTGAAAAACTGTTTTTT CASSYRGQGEKLFF
14 TRBD1 TRBJ1-2 TRBV29-1 - TGCAGCGTTATCCCGGGACAGCCTACCTATGGCTACACCTTC CSVIPGQPTYGYTF
15 - TRBJ1-4 TRBV18 few TGTGCCAGCTCGCTGGACAGCTCTAATGGAGAAAAACTGTTTTTT CASSLDSSNGEKLFF
16 TRBD2 TRBJ2-7 TRBV9 few TGTGCCAGCAGCGAGGGGACTAGCGGGGCTGCCTACGAGCAGTACTTC CASSEGTSGAAYEQYF
14 - TRBJ1-5 TRBV27 - TGTGCCAGCAGTTCACCCTATAGCAATCAGCCCCAGCATTTT CASSSPYSNQPQHF
15 TRBD1 TRBJ2-1 TRBV29-1 few TGCAGCGCTTTAGGACAGGGGGCTATCTACAATGAGCAGTTCTTC CSALGQGAIYNEQFF
13 - TRBJ1-6 TRBV19 - TGTGCCAGTAGTCCTCCGTTGGGTTCACCCCTCCACTTT CASSPPLGSPLHF
13 - TRBJ1-4 TRBV2 few TGTGCCAGCAGATCCACGGTTTGGGAAAAACTGTTTTTT CASRSTVWEKLFF
12 - TRBJ2-7 TRBV27 - TGTGCCAGCAGTTTCAAGGGCTACGAGCAGTACTTC CASSFKGYEQYF
9 - TRBJ1-1 TRBV30 - TGTGCCTTGGACACTGAAGCTTTCTTT CALDTEAFF
15 TRBD1 TRBJ1-1 TRBV15 - TGTGCCACCAGCAGTGCGGACAGGTTGAACACTGAAGCTTTCTTT CATSSADRLNTEAFF
14 - TRBJ2-4 TRBV7-2 - TGTGCCAGCAGCTCCCCGGGGACGGGGGGCGGGGTGTACTTC CASSSPGTGGGVYF
16 TRBD2 TRBJ2-1 TRBV28 - TGTGCCAGCCAGAGTGGCGGGGGGGTCCTACACAATGAGCAGTTCTTC CASQSGGGVLHNEQFF
13 - TRBJ1-4 TRBV29-1 few TGCAGCGTTCTGGACGGATTCGTTGAAAAACTGTTTTTT CSVLDGFVEKLFF
14 - TRBJ1-1 TRBV13 - TGTGCCAGCAGCCTCCCCTTAGGTGGCACTGAAGCTTTCTTT CASSLPLGGTEAFF
15 TRBD1 TRBJ2-5 TRBV30 - TGTGCCTGGAGGCCCGCCCGGGACAGCCAAGAGACCCAGTACTTC CAWRPARDSQETQYF
16 TRBD2 TRBJ2-3 TRBV18 - TGTGCCAGCTCACCAAGGACTAGCGGGGGCTTTGGTACGCAGTATTTT CASSPRTSGGFGTQYF
16 - TRBJ2-1 TRBV28 - TGTGCCAGCACCTTAGGAGCCTCCAGGGGTTACAATGAGCAGTTCTTC CASTLGASRGYNEQFF
11 - TRBJ2-7 TRBV6-5 - TGTGCCAGCAGTACGTTAGGGGAGCAGTACTTC CASSTLGEQYF
14 - TRBJ1-2 TRBV7-2 - TGTGCCAGCAGCTTAGTAGGGATCAACTATGGCTACACCTTC CASSLVGINYGYTF